This T cell receptor beta chain was profiled in a study of T-cell memory formation after mild COVID-19. In its sample, this clonotype was seen a few times. Germline CDR1 and CDR2: SGDLS and YYNGEE. The CDR3 covers 16 residues. Trimming pared 0 bases from V and 0 bases from J, leaving 11 bases between. Each CDR3 protein gets one entry after TCRdb re-called the 5' RACE reads with MiXCR. This sample yields about 290,000 distinct CDR3 sequences, of which roughly 15% are seen a single time; around 23% belongs to the top ten. What was sequenced was PBMCs or a T cell subset sorted from them (not recorded which). The chain joins TRBV9 to TRBJ2-3, with D possibly TRBD2 on 6 matching bases. This sequence originates from a man aged 18 to 30 who had mild COVID-19 (a few samples of this study predate the infection). Cell type and time point are not known. The CDR3 DNA is TGTGCCAGCAGCGTAGCCGGGAGTACTAGCACAGATACGCAGTATTTT. It encodes CASSVAGSTSTDTQYF.